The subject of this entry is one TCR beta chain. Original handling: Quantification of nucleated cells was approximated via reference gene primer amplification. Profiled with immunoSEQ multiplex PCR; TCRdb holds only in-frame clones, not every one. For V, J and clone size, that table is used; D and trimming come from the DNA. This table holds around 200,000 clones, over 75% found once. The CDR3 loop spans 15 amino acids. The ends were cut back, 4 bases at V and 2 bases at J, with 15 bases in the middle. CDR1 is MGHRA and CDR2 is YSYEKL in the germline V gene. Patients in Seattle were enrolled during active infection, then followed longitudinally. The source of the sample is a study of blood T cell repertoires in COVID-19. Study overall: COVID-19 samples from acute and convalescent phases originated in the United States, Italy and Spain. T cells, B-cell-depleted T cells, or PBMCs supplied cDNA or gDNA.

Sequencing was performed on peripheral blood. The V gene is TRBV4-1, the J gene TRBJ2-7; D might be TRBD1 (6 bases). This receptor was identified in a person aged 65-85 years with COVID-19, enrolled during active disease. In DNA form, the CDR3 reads TGCGCCAGCAGCCCCCCCGCCCAGGGGACCTACGAGCAGTACTTC. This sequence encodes CASSPPAQGTYEQYF.